Given below is one T cell receptor beta chain in context. Antigen unknown. A patient was excluded if there was uncontrolled infection, other autoimmune disease, pregnancy or lactation. This sample is part of a study of T cells in Graves' hyperthyroidism and ophthalmopathy. Across the study: Peripheral blood was collected at initial diagnosis, before any treatment.

Using RNA transcripts as the source, TCR beta CDR3 regions were amplified. The study used the HTBI primer set for a first-round RT-PCR of the TCR CDR3. One entry per CDR3 protein, called by TCRdb with MiXCR from the multiplex PCR reads. The sample records 500,000 to 550,000 distinct CDR3 sequences, just under 20% being singletons. The CDR3 spans 23 residues. Trimming at V came to 6 bases and at J to 4 bases, leaving 29 bases not matched to a gene. CDR1 is SNHLY and CDR2 is FYNNEI in the germline V gene. Points from the study as a whole: The authors' 13 V-J model separated ophthalmopathy from stable hyperthyroidism.

V is TRBV2 and J is TRBJ2-6, with 8 nucleotides matching TRBD1. The sequencing input was blood. The sequence came from a man aged 40-55 years with Graves' ophthalmopathy. CDR3 DNA sequence: TGTGCCAGCAGATCACGCCGCACCATAATGACAGGGGCCGGCTCTACCGGGGCCAACGTCCTGACTTTC. Translating it yields CASRSRRTIMTGAGSTGANVLTF.